These 20 T cell receptor beta chains were sequenced from one sample in a study of T cells in Graves' hyperthyroidism and ophthalmopathy. Amplification yielded TCR beta CDR3 regions, with RNA transcripts as the source. A set of HTBI primers served as the primers for a first-round RT-PCR of the TCR CDR3. TCRdb redid the calling of the multiplex PCR reads with MiXCR, one entry per CDR3 protein. The sample consists of around 620,000 distinct CDR3 sequences, 13% to 15% of them appearing once. The sequenced material came from blood. The receptors here all came from a woman aged 18 to 35 with Graves' ophthalmopathy.

The chain recombines TRBV19 with TRBJ2-7; 10 nucleotides align to TRBD2. Germline CDR1 reads LNHDA; CDR2 reads SQIVND (reference sequence). The CDR3 spans 17 residues. The ends lost 3 bases at V and 0 bases at J; junction bases unmatched: 8. The CDR3 nucleotides are TGTGCCAGTAGTATGTTAGCGGGAGGCCTCTACTCCTACGAGCAGTACTTC. Translated, it gives CASSMLAGGLYSYEQYF.

This clonotype was observed at least ten times. The junction does not match germline at one end; this may be a read error. The rearrangement uses TRBV7-9 and TRBJ2-1, with TRBD2 matching 11 bases. The CDR3 runs 17 residues. Germline V lookup: CDR1 SEHNR, CDR2 FQNEAQ (reference sequence). CDR3 DNA sequence: TGTGCCAGCAGCCCAAGGACTAGCGGGTACTCCTACAATGAGCAATTCTTC. Its protein is CASSPRTSGYSYNEQFF.

This clonotype has a count of ten or more. This chain joins TRBV7-3 and TRBJ2-2; TRBD2 agrees at 9 bases. The ends lost 4 bases at V and 4 bases at J; junction bases unmatched: 4. The CDR3 is 15 amino acids. Per germline, CDR1 SGHTA and CDR2 FQGTGA. CDR3 coding DNA: TGTGCCAGCAGCTCCGGGACTAGCATCACCGGGGAGCTGTTTTTT. Protein: CASSSGTSITGELFF.

This clonotype was recorded many times. The CDR3 spells CASSLASRENYGYTF. The CDR3 region has the DNA TGTGCCAGCAGTTTAGCGTCCAGGGAGAACTATGGCTACACCTTC. The V gene is TRBV28, the J gene TRBJ1-2; a weak D match, TRBD1 (5 bases). V shed 2 bases and J shed 2 bases, with 12 bases lying between them. CDR1 and CDR2 from the germline V gene are MDHEN and SYDVKM. The CDR3 covers 15 residues.

This clonotype was seen a handful of times. The V and J genes are TRBV20-1 and TRBJ2-1, with TRBD2 matching over 7 bases. CDR3 length: 11 residues. The germline gives CDR1 DFQATT, CDR2 SNEGSKA (reference sequence). V shed 5 bases, J shed 7 bases, and the junction held 2 bases outside the gene matches. CDR3 amino acids: CSAAGRNEQFF. DNA of the CDR3: TGCAGTGCTGCCGGGAGGAATGAGCAGTTCTTC.

A note on this clonotype: A junction boundary mismatches the germline segment, possibly from a read error. The chain employs TRBV10-3 and TRBJ2-3; D is possibly TRBD1 or TRBD2 (7 bases each). The germline V gene encodes CDR1 ENHRY and CDR2 SYGVKD. The CDR3 spans 15 residues. The CDR3 region is CGISDSRGGLDTQYF. As DNA, the CDR3 is TGTGGCATCAGTGATTCCAGGGGGGGTCTAGATACGCAGTATTTT.

V and J are TRBV24-1 and TRBJ1-1; D is perhaps TRBD1 (5 bases). Looked up from germline, CDR1 is KGHDR and CDR2 is SFDVKD. The CDR3 length is 13 residues. Trimming removed 1 base at V and 7 bases at J, with 9 bases between. This CDR3 reads CATSDLRGDEAFF. The CDR3 DNA follows: TGTGCCACCAGTGATTTAAGGGGAGATGAAGCTTTCTTT.

At least ten counts were recorded for this clonotype. V is TRBV27 and J is TRBJ2-3; the D is unclear. CDR1 and CDR2 from the germline V gene are MNHEY and SMNVEV (reference sequence). The CDR3 is made up of 16 amino acids. V gave up 5 bases and J gave up 0 bases, with 15 bases separating them. The CDR3 DNA sequence: TGTGCCAGCAGTCGGCCCAGGCTCTCTAGCACAGATACGCAGTATTTT. Its protein product is CASSRPRLSSTDTQYF.

This clonotype was detected only once. A much larger clone sits a single nucleotide away, making a read error possible. The chain combines TRBV30 with TRBJ1-1; D gene unclear. The CDR3 sequence is 16 residues long. Germline CDR1 reads GTSNPN; CDR2 reads SVGIG (reference sequence). CDR3 region: CAWSRISQLPNTEASF. DNA of the CDR3: TGTGCCTGGAGTCGGATCAGCCAACTACCGAACACTGAAGCTTCCTTT. The whole variable domain, remainder taken from reference TRBV30 and TRBJ1-1, is SQTIHQWPATLVQPVGSPLSLECTVEGTSNPNLYWYRQAAGRGLQLLFYSVGIGQISSEVPQNLSASRPQDRQFILSSKKLLLSDSGFYLCAWSRISQLPNTEASFGQGTRLTVV.

This clonotype was observed many times. J is TRBJ2-7 and V is TRBV29-1, with 7 bases aligning to TRBD1. The CDR3 runs 12 residues. In germline, CDR1 is SQVTM, CDR2 ANQGSEA. J gave up 2 bases and V 6 bases, and 4 bases lay outside the gene matches. The DNA of the CDR3 is TGCAGCGTCCGGGACAGAACCTACGAGCAGTACTTC. It specifies CSVRDRTYEQYF.

This clonotype was recorded many times. The chain links TRBV7-9 to TRBJ1-3; weak D call: TRBD1 (5 bases). Germline V gene data show CDR1 as SEHNR and CDR2 as FQNEAQ (reference sequence). The V and J ends lost 5 bases and 4 bases respectively, with 12 bases between them. The CDR3 runs 14 residues. CDR3 region: CASSPGTTGNTIYF. The CDR3 DNA reads TGTGCCAGCAGCCCCGGGACGACAGGAAACACCATATATTTT.

This clonotype appeared a few times. The J gene is TRBJ1-3, the V gene TRBV6-6; D not resolved. The germline gives CDR1 MNHNY, CDR2 SVGAGI (reference sequence). The length of the CDR3 is 13 residues. Trimming left V 2 bases short and J 2 bases short, with 4 bases between. Here the CDR3 reads CASSYRTGNTIYF. The CDR3 region has the DNA TGTGCCAGCAGTTACCGGACTGGAAACACCATATATTTT.

This clonotype appeared a few times. The rearrangement uses TRBV2 and TRBJ2-3; the match to TRBD1 covers 7 bases. This CDR3 contains 13 residues. The junction had 4 bases not matched to a gene; V was cut back by 5 bases and J by 5 bases. CDR1 is SNHLY and CDR2 is FYNNEI in the germline V gene. CDR3 sequence: CASSRDSLDTQYF. As DNA, the CDR3 is TGTGCCAGCAGTCGGGACAGCCTAGATACGCAGTATTTT.

The chain uses TRBV28 and TRBJ2-7; 12 bases line up with TRBD2. The CDR3 consists of 22 residues. The V and J ends lost 5 bases and 0 bases, in that order; junction bases with no gene match: 23. Per the germline V gene, CDR1 is MDHEN and CDR2 is SYDVKM. The CDR3 sequence: CASSPLTLAGGPSLPLSYEQYF. The CDR3 nucleotides read TGTGCCAGCAGTCCCCTTACCCTAGCGGGAGGGCCTTCCCTACCCCTCTCCTACGAGCAGTACTTC.

With respect to this clonotype: Given a much more abundant clone one base away, this may be a read error. The J gene is TRBJ2-7, the V gene TRBV30; TRBD1 agrees at 10 bases. From germline, CDR1 is GTSNPN and CDR2 SVGIG (reference sequence). The CDR3 covers 13 residues. CDR3 sequence (DNA): TGTGCCTGGGGACAGGGGGGCTCCTACGGGCAGTACTTC. Its translation is CAWGQGGSYGQYF.

This clonotype was seen only a few times. The chain joins TRBV20-1 to TRBJ2-3, with 7 positions matching TRBD1. Unmatched junction bases numbered 10, after V lost 1 base and J lost 0 bases. This CDR3 is built from 17 residues. Germline CDR1 reads DFQATT; CDR2 reads SNEGSKA (reference sequence). The DNA for the CDR3 is TGCAGTGCTAGAGGATGGGACAGTCGCTCCAGCACAGATACGCAGTATTTT. Encoded protein: CSARGWDSRSSTDTQYF.

This clonotype was found a few times. The chain is built from TRBV7-9 and TRBJ2-1; 9 bases are shared with TRBD1. The V gene's germline CDR1 is SEHNR and CDR2 FQNEAQ (reference sequence). V lost 3 bases to trimming and J lost 4 bases; unmatched junction nucleotides: 4. The CDR3 contains 15 residues. The CDR3 region has the DNA TGTGCCAGCAGCTTTGACAGGGGGACTTACAATGAGCAGTTCTTC. This gives the protein CASSFDRGTYNEQFF.

This clonotype appeared a few times. The chain has TRBV24-1 and TRBJ2-2, with D uncertain. The CDR3 runs to 15 residues. Germline V gene data show CDR1 as KGHDR and CDR2 as SFDVKD. V was cut by 7 bases and J by 7 bases, with 18 bases left in between. The CDR3 sequence is CATSGRQERIGELFF. The CDR3 nucleotides read TGTGCCACCAGCGGAAGACAAGAACGGATCGGGGAGCTGTTTTTT.

The genes are TRBV24-1 and TRBJ2-2; 7 bases map to TRBD1. CDR1 is KGHDR, CDR2 SFDVKD, per germline. The ends lost 4 bases at V and 3 bases at J; junction bases unmatched: 7. There are 16 residues in the CDR3. DNA for the CDR3: TGTGCCACCAGTGAGAGAGGGGGCCTGGACACCGGGGAGCTGTTTTTT. The encoded protein is CATSERGGLDTGELFF.

This clonotype has just a few counts. This rearrangement joins TRBV6-1 to TRBJ2-1, with D perhaps TRBD2 (6 bases). The V gene lost 4 bases and the J gene lost 6 bases, with 19 bases spanning the gap. CDR3 length: 16 amino acids. Germline V gives CDR1 MNHNS, CDR2 SASEGT. The chain's CDR3 is CASSGEGTGVCNEQFF. The CDR3 DNA sequence: TGTGCCAGCAGTGGCGAGGGGACGGGAGTCTGCAATGAGCAGTTCTTC.